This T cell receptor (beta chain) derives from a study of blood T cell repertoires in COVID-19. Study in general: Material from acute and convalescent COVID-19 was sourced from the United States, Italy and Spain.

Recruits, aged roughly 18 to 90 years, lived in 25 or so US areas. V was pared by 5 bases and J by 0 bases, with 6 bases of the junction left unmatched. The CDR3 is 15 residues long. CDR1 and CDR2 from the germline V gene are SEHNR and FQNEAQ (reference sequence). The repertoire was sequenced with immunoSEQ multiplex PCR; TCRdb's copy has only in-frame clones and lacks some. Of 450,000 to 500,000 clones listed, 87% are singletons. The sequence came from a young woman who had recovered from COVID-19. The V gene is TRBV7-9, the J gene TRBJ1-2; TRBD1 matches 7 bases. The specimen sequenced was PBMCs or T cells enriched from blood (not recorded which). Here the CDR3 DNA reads TGTGCCAGCAGCCCACCAGGGGGAGCTAACTATGGCTACACCTTC. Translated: CASSPPGGANYGYTF.